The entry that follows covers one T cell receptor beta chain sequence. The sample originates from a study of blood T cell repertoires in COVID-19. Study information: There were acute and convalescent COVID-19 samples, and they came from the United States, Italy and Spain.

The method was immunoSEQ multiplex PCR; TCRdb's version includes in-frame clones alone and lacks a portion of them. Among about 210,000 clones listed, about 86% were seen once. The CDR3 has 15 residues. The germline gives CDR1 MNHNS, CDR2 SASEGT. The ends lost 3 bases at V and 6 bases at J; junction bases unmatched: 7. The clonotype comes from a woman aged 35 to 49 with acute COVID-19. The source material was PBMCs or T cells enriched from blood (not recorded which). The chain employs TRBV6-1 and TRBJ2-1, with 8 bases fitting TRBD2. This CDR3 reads CASSDTGLASNEQFF. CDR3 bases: TGTGCCAGCAGTGACACTGGACTAGCCTCCAATGAGCAGTTCTTC.